Included here is one TCR beta chain sequence, with context. Its antigen is unidentified. Alpha and beta constant-region primers primed reverse transcription of approximately 0.55 ug RNA. Each of the alpha and beta chains got its own library through chain-specific third strand synthesis with indices. TCRdb reprocessed the 5' RACE reads with MiXCR, giving one entry per CDR3 protein. The table has roughly 20,000 distinct CDR3 sequences, 10% to 15% seen once. This CDR3 is built from 16 residues. Germline CDR1 is SGHNT and CDR2 is YYREEE (reference sequence). Trimming cost V 5 bases and J 2 bases, with 19 bases left between them. The data originate from a study of HIV-infected patients and healthy controls. Points from the study as a whole: In healthy controls, MAIT alpha CDR3s were common; in HIV+ repertoires, severely depleted. CMV-associated CDR3s mostly grew nonsignificantly during therapy, while HIV-associated CDR3s declined significantly. Eight alpha and eight beta V genes differed significantly in mean usage between HIV-infected patients and controls. HIV-infected repertoires had significantly higher mean Gini indices than controls, possibly reflecting oligoclonality.

All unsorted peripheral T cells were captured because whole blood was used without fractionation. Source material: blood. The source of this sequence is an adult in good health. The gene calls are TRBV5-4 and TRBJ1-1; a weak D match, TRBD1 (6 bases). DNA for the CDR3: TGTGCCAGCAGTGCTTTGACAGGACAGTTTAACACTGAAGCTTTCTTT. It is translated as CASSALTGQFNTEAFF.